The entry that follows covers one T cell receptor (beta chain) sequence. Its cognate antigen is unknown. cDNA reverse transcribed from extracted RNA served as the sequencing template. The assay was immunoSEQ multiplex PCR, and TCRdb's table has in-frame clones only and misses some. The table has about 97,000 clones, roughly two fifths seen once; the top ten hold approximately 1.4%. V lost 6 bases and J lost 6, with 12 bases in between. The germline V gene encodes CDR1 SNHLY and CDR2 FYNNEI. The CDR3 spans 13 residues. The data belong to a study of CD8+ T cells in alopecia areata. Study-level background: The protocol delivered tofacitinib for 6 to 18 months, then withdrew it for 6 months.

Overall study findings and caveats: The study found higher clonality in lesional than normal scalp, especially in alopecia totalis/universalis. There were also resident alphabeta T cells of normal skin sequenced in scalp samples.

The rearrangement joins TRBV2 to TRBJ2-4; a possible D gene is TRBD2 (5 bases). Sequencing was performed on CD4+ T cells sorted from blood. This clonotype was obtained from a human donor with alopecia areata. CDR3 sequence: CASRRTEANIQYF. The CDR3 bases are TGTGCCAGCAGAAGGACTGAGGCAAACATTCAGTACTTC.